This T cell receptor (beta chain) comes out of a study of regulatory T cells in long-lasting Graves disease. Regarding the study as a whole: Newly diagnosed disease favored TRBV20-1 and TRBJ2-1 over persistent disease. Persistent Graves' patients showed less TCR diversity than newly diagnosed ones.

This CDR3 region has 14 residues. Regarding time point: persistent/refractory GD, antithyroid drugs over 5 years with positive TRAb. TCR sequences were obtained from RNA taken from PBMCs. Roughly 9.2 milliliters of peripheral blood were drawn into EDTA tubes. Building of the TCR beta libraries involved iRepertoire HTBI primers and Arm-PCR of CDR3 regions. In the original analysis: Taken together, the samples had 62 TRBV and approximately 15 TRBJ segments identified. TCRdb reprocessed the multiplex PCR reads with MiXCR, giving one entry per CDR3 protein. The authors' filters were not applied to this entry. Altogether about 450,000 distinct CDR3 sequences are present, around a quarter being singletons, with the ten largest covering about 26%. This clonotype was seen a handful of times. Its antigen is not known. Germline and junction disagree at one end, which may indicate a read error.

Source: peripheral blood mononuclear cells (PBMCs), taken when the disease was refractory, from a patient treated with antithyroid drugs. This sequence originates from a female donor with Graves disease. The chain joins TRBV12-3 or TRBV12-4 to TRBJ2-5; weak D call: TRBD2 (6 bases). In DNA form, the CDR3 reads TGTGCCAGCAGTTTGGATAGCGGCCAAGGGACCCAGTACTTC. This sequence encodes CASSLDSGQGTQYF.